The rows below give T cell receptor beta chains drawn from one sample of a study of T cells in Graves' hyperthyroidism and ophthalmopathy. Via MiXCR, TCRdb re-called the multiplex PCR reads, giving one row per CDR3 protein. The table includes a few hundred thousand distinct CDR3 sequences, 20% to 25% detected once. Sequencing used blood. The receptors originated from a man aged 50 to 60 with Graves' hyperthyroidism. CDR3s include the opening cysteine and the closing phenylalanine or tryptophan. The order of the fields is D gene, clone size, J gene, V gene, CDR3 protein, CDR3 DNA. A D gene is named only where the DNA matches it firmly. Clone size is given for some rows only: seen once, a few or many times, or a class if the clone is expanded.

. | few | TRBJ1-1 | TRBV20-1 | CSATGQYTEAFF | TGCAGTGCGACCGGACAATACACTGAAGCTTTCTTT
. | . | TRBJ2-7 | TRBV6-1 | CASSDDIYEQYF | TGTGCCAGCAGTGACGACATTTACGAGCAGTACTTC
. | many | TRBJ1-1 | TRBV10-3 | CAIREGQRSTEAFF | TGTGCCATCAGGGAAGGACAGCGGTCGACTGAAGCTTTCTTT
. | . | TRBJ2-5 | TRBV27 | CASKPTQYQETQYF | TGTGCCAGTAAGCCAACACAGTACCAAGAGACCCAGTACTTC
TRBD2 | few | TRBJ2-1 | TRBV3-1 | CASSTSGGYNEQFF | TGTGCCAGCAGTACTAGCGGGGGTTACAATGAGCAGTTCTTC
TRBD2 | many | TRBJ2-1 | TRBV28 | CASSLGGSIYEQFF | TGTGCCAGCAGTTTAGGCGGGAGTATCTATGAGCAGTTCTTC
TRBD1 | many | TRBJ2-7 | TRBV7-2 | CASSLFGQASYEQYF | TGTGCCAGCAGCTTATTCGGACAGGCTTCCTACGAGCAGTACTTC
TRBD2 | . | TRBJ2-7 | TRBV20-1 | CSARDAGPGGRTYEQYF | TGCAGTGCTAGGGACGCGGGTCCGGGCGGGAGGACTTACGAGCAGTACTTC
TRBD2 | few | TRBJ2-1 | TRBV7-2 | CASSLSSGGYNEQFF | TGTGCCAGCAGCTTATCTAGCGGGGGCTACAATGAGCAGTTCTTC
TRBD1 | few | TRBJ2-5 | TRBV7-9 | CASSGGTGGAQTQYF | TGTGCCAGCAGCGGGGGGACAGGGGGCGCACAGACCCAGTACTTC
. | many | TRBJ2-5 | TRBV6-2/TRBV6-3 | CASSNGPRETQYF | TGTGCCAGCAGCAACGGGCCACGAGAGACCCAGTACTTC
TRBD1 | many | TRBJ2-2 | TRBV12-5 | CASGGDRGRTGELFF | TGTGCTAGTGGTGGGGACAGGGGAAGAACCGGGGAGCTGTTTTTT
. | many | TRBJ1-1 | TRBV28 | CASSSRTEAFF | TGTGCCAGCAGTTCGAGGACTGAAGCTTTCTTT
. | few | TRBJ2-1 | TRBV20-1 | CSATGALNEQFF | TGCAGTGCTACAGGGGCCCTCAATGAGCAGTTCTTC
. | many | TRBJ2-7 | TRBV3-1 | CASSQGPGDSYEQYF | TGTGCCAGCAGCCAAGGTCCGGGTGATAGCTACGAGCAGTACTTC
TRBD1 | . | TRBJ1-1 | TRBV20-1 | CSARDLRGPMNTEAFF | TGCAGTGCTAGAGATCTTAGGGGGCCGATGAACACTGAAGCTTTCTTT
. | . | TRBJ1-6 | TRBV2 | CADGESSYNSPLHF | TGTGCCGACGGCGAGAGCTCCTATAATTCACCCCTCCACTTT
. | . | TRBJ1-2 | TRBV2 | CASSDSGVRGYTF | TGTGCCAGCAGTGATAGTGGGGTGCGCGGCTACACCTTC
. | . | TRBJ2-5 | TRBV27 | CASSRGPGGPEETQYF | TGTGCCAGCAGCCGTGGTCCAGGTGGGCCGGAGGAGACCCAGTACTTC
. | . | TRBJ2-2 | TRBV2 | CASSLRGLGAGELFF | TGTGCCAGCAGTTTGAGGGGTTTGGGGGCCGGGGAGCTGTTTTTT
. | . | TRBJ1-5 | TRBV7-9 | CASSRTSNQPQHF | TGTGCCAGCAGCCGGACATCGAATCAGCCCCAGCATTTT
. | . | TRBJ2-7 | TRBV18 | CASSPPDGPYEQYF | TGTGCCAGCTCACCACCCGACGGACCCTACGAGCAGTACTTC
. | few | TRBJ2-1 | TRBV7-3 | CASSLTRDKQFF | TGTGCCAGCAGCTTAACGCGGGATAAGCAGTTCTTC
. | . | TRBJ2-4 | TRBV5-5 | CASSDMVAKNIQYF | TGTGCCAGCAGTGATATGGTAGCCAAAAACATTCAGTACTTC
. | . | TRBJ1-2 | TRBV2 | CASTSGGEYGYTF | TGTGCCAGCACCTCTGGGGGAGAATATGGCTACACCTTC
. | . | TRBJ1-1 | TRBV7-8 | CASTRGAFMNTEAFF | TGTGCCAGCACCCGAGGCGCCTTCATGAACACTGAAGCTTTCTTT
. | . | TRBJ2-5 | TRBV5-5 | CASRPGTLQETQYF | TGTGCCAGCAGACCTGGCACTCTTCAAGAGACCCAGTACTTC
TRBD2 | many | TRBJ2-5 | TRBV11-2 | CASSSGALAGGSETQYF | TGTGCCAGCAGCTCCGGAGCCCTAGCGGGAGGTAGTGAGACCCAGTACTTC
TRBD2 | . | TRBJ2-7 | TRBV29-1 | CSVEDLAGQERSHEQYF | TGCAGCGTTGAAGATCTAGCGGGACAAGAGAGATCCCACGAGCAGTACTTC
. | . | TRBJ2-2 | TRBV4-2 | CASSQAAGDTGELFF | TGTGCCAGCAGCCAAGCCGCAGGGGACACCGGGGAGCTGTTTTTT
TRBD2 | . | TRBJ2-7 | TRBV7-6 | CASSLADTSGGTYEQYF | TGTGCCAGCAGCTTAGCGGATACTAGCGGGGGGACCTACGAGCAGTACTTC
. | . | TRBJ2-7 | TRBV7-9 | CASSLAVGNYEQYF | TGTGCCAGCAGCTTAGCAGTGGGAAACTACGAGCAGTACTTC
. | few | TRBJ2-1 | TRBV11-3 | CASSSREWDEQFF | TGTGCCAGCAGCTCCAGGGAATGGGATGAGCAGTTCTTC
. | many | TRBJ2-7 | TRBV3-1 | CASSQGQIPREQYF | TGTGCCAGCAGCCAAGGACAGATTCCGCGCGAGCAGTACTTC
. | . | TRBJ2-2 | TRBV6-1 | CASSRRSGVIAGELFF | TGTGCCAGCAGTCGCCGGTCAGGGGTAATCGCCGGGGAGCTGTTTTTT
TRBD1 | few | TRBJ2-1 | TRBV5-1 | CASGKTGDSYNEQFF | TGCGCCAGCGGCAAAACAGGGGACTCCTACAATGAGCAGTTCTTC